Listed below are T cell receptor beta chains from one sample, sequenced in a study of cytomegalovirus exposure and HLA in healthy donors. Repertoires were generated with immunoSEQ multiplex PCR, while TCRdb's copy carries only in-frame clones and drops some. The sample features just over 20,000 clones, with around 23% in its top ten. The sequenced sample was PBMCs. The receptor set was obtained from a man aged 55-75 years in good health and CMV-seropositive. Each CDR3 is given with its conserved first and last residue. The D gene is left open where the match is weak.

V,length,D,J,DNA,CDR3
TRBV5-1,15,TRBD1,TRBJ1-2,TGCGCCAGCGGCGGCCTGGGACAGGGGGCTTTAGGCTACACCTTC,CASGGLGQGALGYTF
TRBV7-9,17,.,TRBJ2-3,TGTGCCAGCAGCTTTTGGGGGGGACACCTTAGCACAGATACGCAGTATTTT,CASSFWGGHLSTDTQYF
TRBV7-2,13,.,TRBJ1-5,TGTGCCAGCAGCTCTTTGGGAGGGCAGCCCCAGCATTTT,CASSSLGGQPQHF
TRBV2,12,TRBD1,TRBJ2-7,TGTGCCAGCAGTGGGGACAGGGGAGAGCAGTACTTC,CASSGDRGEQYF
TRBV6-1,14,.,TRBJ2-5,TGTGCCAGCAGTGAAGGGGTCGGGGGAGAGACCCAGTACTTC,CASSEGVGGETQYF
TRBV4-1,14,.,TRBJ1-2,TGCGCCAGCAGCCAGGACCGGGACACCTATGGCTACACCTTC,CASSQDRDTYGYTF
TRBV11-2,15,TRBD2,TRBJ2-5,TGTGCCAGCAGCTTGGCACTAGCGGGAAGAGAGACCCAGTACTTC,CASSLALAGRETQYF
TRBV5-6,12,TRBD1,TRBJ1-1,TGTGCCAGCAGCCCGGGACAGGGTAAAGCTTTCTTT,CASSPGQGKAFF
TRBV5-1,15,.,TRBJ1-1,TGCGCCAGCATTTTTGGCGGTTCCGGACAAGGTGAAGCTTTCTTT,CASIFGGSGQGEAFF
TRBV15,14,TRBD2,TRBJ2-7,TGTGCCACCAGCAGAGGGGCGGCGGGAGTAGAGCAGTACTTC,CATSRGAAGVEQYF
TRBV25-1,16,TRBD2,TRBJ2-2,TGTGCCAGCAGTGGACGACTAGCGGGAGCTACCGGGGAGCTGTTTTTT,CASSGRLAGATGELFF
TRBV9,14,TRBD1,TRBJ1-2,TGTGCCAGCAGCGTGACGACAGGGGAGGGTGGCTACACCTTC,CASSVTTGEGGYTF
TRBV29-1,11,.,TRBJ2-5,TGCAGCGTCGAACCAGGCGAGACCCAGTACTTC,CSVEPGETQYF
TRBV7-9,16,TRBD1,TRBJ2-2,TGTGCCAGCAGTCGTAATCTGGGACAGGGGATCGGGGAGCTGTTTTTT,CASSRNLGQGIGELFF
TRBV7-5,16,.,TRBJ1-1,TGTGTCAGAAGCTTAGGGGTGGTTAGGGGGAACACTGAAGCTTTCTTT,CVRSLGVVRGNTEAFF
TRBV7-6,16,TRBD2,TRBJ2-5,TGTGCCAGCAGCTTTTTAGGCGGGAGTATGGCAGAGACCCAGTACTTC,CASSFLGGSMAETQYF
TRBV19,15,.,TRBJ1-5,TGTGCCAGTAGTATAAAAGACAGACCCAATCAGCCCCAGCATTTT,CASSIKDRPNQPQHF
TRBV29-1,13,TRBD1,TRBJ1-2,TGCAGCGTTCGGACAGGGGCTAACTATGGCTACACCTTC,CSVRTGANYGYTF
TRBV10-3,13,.,TRBJ2-7,TGTGCCACAAGGGAGTATTCCTCCTACGAGCAGTACTTC,CATREYSSYEQYF
TRBV30,13,.,TRBJ2-7,TGTGCCTGGAGCTTCGCGGGAACCTACGAGCAGTACTTC,CAWSFAGTYEQYF
TRBV7-2,13,.,TRBJ1-5,TGTGCCAGCAGCTTCCAGCGAGATCAGCCCCAGCATTTT,CASSFQRDQPQHF
TRBV6-5,13,TRBD2,TRBJ2-1,TGTGCCAGCAGAGCTAGCGGCTTCGATGAGCAGTTCTTC,CASRASGFDEQFF
TRBV5-1,13,.,TRBJ1-1,TGCGCCAGCAGCCCATCGGAGCCCACTGAAGCTTTCTTT,CASSPSEPTEAFF
TRBV5-1,15,.,TRBJ1-1,TGCGCCAGCAGAGTACAGGGACCATCTGTGGCTGAAGCTTTCTTT,CASRVQGPSVAEAFF
TRBV19,15,.,TRBJ2-7,TGTGCCAGTAGTAATTACAGGGATGGATTCTACGAGCAGTACTTC,CASSNYRDGFYEQYF
TRBV7-9,14,TRBD1,TRBJ1-5,TGTGCCAGCAGCCGGACAGGGCCAGGTCAGCCCCAGCATTTT,CASSRTGPGQPQHF
TRBV18,13,TRBD1,TRBJ1-2,TGTGCCAGCTCACAGGGGGCGGGCTATGGCTACACCTTC,CASSQGAGYGYTF
TRBV29-1,14,.,TRBJ2-7,TGCAGCGTTCGGTCATCCGGGGATCCGGGGGAGCAGTACTTC,CSVRSSGDPGEQYF
TRBV5-1,16,TRBD2,TRBJ2-1,TGCGCCAGCAGCCCAACCTCTAGCGGACTATTCGGTGAGCAGTTCTTC,CASSPTSSGLFGEQFF
TRBV5-1,14,.,TRBJ1-4,TGCGCCAGCAGCTTGGCTGGACAGAGGGAAAAACTGTTTTTT,CASSLAGQREKLFF
TRBV18,12,.,TRBJ1-1,TGTGCCAGCTCACTATCGACAGGTGAAGCTTTCTTT,CASSLSTGEAFF
TRBV18,14,.,TRBJ2-7,TGTGCCAGCTCACCAGGAGCGAGGGGGGGAGAGCAGTACTTC,CASSPGARGGEQYF
TRBV2,14,.,TRBJ2-1,TGTGCCAGCAGTGAAGGACAGGGAGGCGGTGAGCAGTTCTTC,CASSEGQGGGEQFF
TRBV12-5,16,.,TRBJ2-7,TGTGCTAGTGGTCCTGATCTGGGAGTTTATATGGGTGAGCAGTACTTC,CASGPDLGVYMGEQYF
TRBV6-1,14,.,TRBJ2-7,TGTGCCAGCAGTGAGGTCGGGACACTGGACGAGCAGTACTTC,CASSEVGTLDEQYF
TRBV2,11,.,TRBJ1-2,TGTGCCAGCCCTGGCGGGGATGGCTACACCTTC,CASPGGDGYTF
TRBV7-6,13,.,TRBJ1-2,TGTGCCAGCAGTCAACAGGGATACTCTGGCTACACCTTC,CASSQQGYSGYTF
TRBV7-9,15,TRBD2,TRBJ2-1,TGTGCCAGCAGCTGGGCGGGGGGCTCCTACAATGAGCAGTTCTTC,CASSWAGGSYNEQFF
TRBV7-9,15,TRBD2,TRBJ2-5,TGTGCCAGCAGCTTAGGAACTCCGGGAGGCGAGACCCAGTACTTC,CASSLGTPGGETQYF
TRBV19,15,.,TRBJ1-2,TGTGCCAGTAGTATAGGGCCGCGCGGCAACTATGGCTACACCTTC,CASSIGPRGNYGYTF
TRBV7-8,14,TRBD1,TRBJ1-1,TGTGCCAGCAGCCGACAGGGAGGTGACACTGAAGCTTTCTTT,CASSRQGGDTEAFF
TRBV6-5,16,TRBD1,TRBJ1-1,TGTGCCAGCAGTTACGACCACCGGGACAGGGGGCAGGGGGCTTTCTTT,CASSYDHRDRGQGAFF
TRBV14,18,.,TRBJ2-1,TGTGCCAGCAGCCATGAACACCCCGGACTCGAGGAGTTCCATGAGCAGTTCTTC,CASSHEHPGLEEFHEQFF